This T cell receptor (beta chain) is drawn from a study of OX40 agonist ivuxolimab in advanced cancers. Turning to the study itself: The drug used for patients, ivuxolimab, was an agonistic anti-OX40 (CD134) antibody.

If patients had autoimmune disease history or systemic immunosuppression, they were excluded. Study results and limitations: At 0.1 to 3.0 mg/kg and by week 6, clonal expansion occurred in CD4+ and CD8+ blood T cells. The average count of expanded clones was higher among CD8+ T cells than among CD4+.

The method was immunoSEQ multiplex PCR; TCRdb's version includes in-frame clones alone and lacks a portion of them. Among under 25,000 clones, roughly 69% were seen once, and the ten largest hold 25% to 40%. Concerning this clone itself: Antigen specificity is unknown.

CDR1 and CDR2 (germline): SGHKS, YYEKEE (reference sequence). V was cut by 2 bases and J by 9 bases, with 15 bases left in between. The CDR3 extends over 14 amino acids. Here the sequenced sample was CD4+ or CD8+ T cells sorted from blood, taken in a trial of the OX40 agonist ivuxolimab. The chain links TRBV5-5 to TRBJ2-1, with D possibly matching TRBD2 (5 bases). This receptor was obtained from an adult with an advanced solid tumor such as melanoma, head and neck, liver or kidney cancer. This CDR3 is CASSFGLAPLEQFF. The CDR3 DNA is TGTGCCAGCAGCTTCGGGCTAGCTCCCCTTGAGCAGTTCTTC.